Shown below are 14 T cell receptor beta chains from a single sample sequenced in a study of cytomegalovirus exposure and HLA in healthy donors. The PCR employed 60 Vbeta primers together with 13 Jbeta primers. Sequenced by immunoSEQ multiplex PCR; TCRdb stores in-frame clones only, minus some. The sample has 150,000 to 200,000 clones, around 72% seen once. Sequenced input: PBMCs. Receptors originate from a man in his fifties in good health and CMV-seronegative.

The chain employs TRBV27 and TRBJ2-1, with 9 nucleotides matching TRBD2. The V and J ends lost 1 base and 9 bases, in that order; junction bases with no gene match: 10. CDR3 length: 16 amino acids. CDR1 and CDR2 (germline): MNHEY, SMNVEV (reference sequence). The CDR3 region is CASSLWGGGVGSEQFF. In DNA form, the CDR3 reads TGTGCCAGCAGTTTATGGGGCGGGGGGGTCGGGAGTGAGCAGTTCTTC.

This clone occurred a few times. The chain combines TRBV4-2 with TRBJ1-3; possibly TRBD1 for D (5 bases). This CDR3 is 16 amino acids long. Per germline, CDR1 LGHNA and CDR2 YNFKEQ. V shed 4 bases and J shed 0 bases, with 13 bases lying between them. CDR3 protein: CASSPSEGYSGNTIYF. Here the CDR3 DNA reads TGTGCCAGCAGCCCTAGCGAGGGGTACTCTGGAAACACCATATATTTT.

V and J are TRBV19 and TRBJ2-2; D not certain. The V gene lost 0 bases and the J gene lost 1 base, with 9 bases spanning the gap. CDR3 length: 16 amino acids. Germline-derived CDR1 and CDR2 are LNHDA and SQIVND (reference sequence). In DNA, the CDR3 is TGTGCCAGTAGTATAGACAGGCAATTGAACACCGGGGAGCTGTTTTTT. The encoded protein is CASSIDRQLNTGELFF.

The chain carries TRBV9 and TRBJ2-2; 12 bases map to TRBD2. Germline loops: CDR1 SGDLS, CDR2 YYNGEE. The CDR3 totals 17 residues. The trim removed 4 bases at V and 6 bases at J, leaving 10 bases unmatched. CDR3: CASSPRLAGVYPGELFF. In nucleotides, the CDR3 is TGTGCCAGCAGCCCTCGACTAGCGGGGGTGTATCCCGGGGAGCTGTTTTTT.

This chain uses TRBV5-6 with TRBJ2-1, with 13 nucleotides matching TRBD2. With V trimmed by 2 bases and J by 4 bases, 3 bases remained unmatched. CDR1 SGHDT and CDR2 YYEEEE come from the germline V gene. The CDR3 totals 16 residues. Here the CDR3 DNA reads TGTGCCAGCAGCTTCGCGACTAGCGGGGGGTACAATGAGCAGTTCTTC. Amino acids: CASSFATSGGYNEQFF.

The chain recombines TRBV14 with TRBJ1-6, with D perhaps TRBD1 (5 bases). From germline, CDR1 is SGHDN and CDR2 FVKESK. V dropped 3 bases and J dropped 0 bases, with 15 bases sitting between them. CDR3 length: 18 amino acids. This CDR3 reads CASSQVDSISSYNSPLHF. Here the CDR3 DNA reads TGTGCCAGCAGCCAGGTTGACAGTATAAGCTCCTATAATTCACCCCTCCACTTT.

The CDR3 region is CASSIGLAGPTTQYF. DNA for the CDR3: TGTGCCAGTAGTATAGGACTAGCGGGGCCCACGACCCAGTACTTC. The V call is TRBV19, the J call TRBJ2-5; 11 bases map to TRBD2. Germline V CDR1 and CDR2: LNHDA, SQIVND (reference sequence). With V trimmed by 1 base and J by 7 bases, 5 bases remained unmatched. This CDR3 spans 15 amino acids. The entire variable domain, with the rest obtained from reference TRBV19 and TRBJ2-5, is as follows: DGGITQSPKYLFRKEGQNVTLSCEQNLNHDAMYWYRQDPGQGLRLIYYSQIVNDFQKGDIAEGYSVSREKKESFPLTVTSAQKNPTAFYLCASSIGLAGPTTQYFGPGTRLLVL.

V usage is TRBV5-1 and J usage is TRBJ1-1; D may be TRBD1 (6 bases). CDR1 is SGHRS, CDR2 YFSETQ, per germline. V shed 3 bases and J shed 10 bases, with 16 bases lying between them. This CDR3 spans 13 amino acids. The CDR3 reads CASSSRQARTAFF. DNA for the CDR3: TGCGCCAGCAGCTCCAGACAGGCCCGGACAGCTTTCTTT.

This chain joins TRBV4-1 and TRBJ2-5, with TRBD2 matching over 8 bases. Germline loops: CDR1 MGHRA, CDR2 YSYEKL. The CDR3 extends over 16 amino acids. The junction had 8 bases not matched to a gene; V was cut back by 1 base and J by 4 bases. The CDR3 protein is CASSQVGGRGVETQYF. The CDR3 DNA reads as TGCGCCAGCAGCCAAGTCGGCGGGCGGGGGGTAGAGACCCAGTACTTC.

This clone was detected a few times. The rearrangement links TRBV4-3 to TRBJ1-5; maybe TRBD1 (5 bases). V lost 0 bases and J 4 bases, leaving 10 bases between the germline ends. The CDR3 loop spans 15 amino acids. CDR1 and CDR2 (germline): LGHNA, YSLEER. DNA of the CDR3: TGCGCCAGCAGCCAAGATCTGGCAGGGAATCAGCCCCAGCATTTT. It yields the protein CASSQDLAGNQPQHF.

V is TRBV7-8 and J is TRBJ2-3, with a tentative D call TRBD1 (6 bases). CDR3 length: 16 residues. From germline, CDR1 is SGHVS and CDR2 FQNEAQ. Trimming cost V 1 base and J 2 bases, with 13 bases left between them. CDR3 residues: CASSLVAGAPTDTQYF. The DNA for the CDR3 is TGTGCCAGCAGCTTAGTAGCAGGGGCCCCCACAGATACGCAGTATTTT.

V usage is TRBV5-5 and J usage is TRBJ1-5, with TRBD1 matching 7 bases. V trimming: 4 bases; J trimming: 5 bases; junction bases outside the gene matches: 9. This CDR3 is 15 amino acids long. The germline gives CDR1 SGHKS, CDR2 YYEKEE (reference sequence). CDR3 in DNA: TGTGCCAGCAGCCGAACCGGGACAGTCTATCAGCCCCAGCATTTT. As protein: CASSRTGTVYQPQHF.

The rearrangement joins TRBV7-3 to TRBJ2-3; weak D call: TRBD2 (6 bases). The germline CDR1 and CDR2 sequences are SGHTA and FQGTGA. This CDR3 has 15 amino acids. V lost 1 base to trimming and J lost 1 base, with 9 bases between them. CDR3 region: CASSLMGGRTDTQYF. Written as DNA, the CDR3 is TGTGCCAGCAGCTTAATGGGGGGACGCACAGATACGCAGTATTTT.

Here the CDR3 reads CASSLVLFEQYF. The DNA for the CDR3 is TGTGCCAGCAGCTTAGTACTGTTCGAGCAGTACTTC. The chain employs TRBV7-2 and TRBJ2-7; D unclear. Germline V gene data show CDR1 as SGHTA and CDR2 as FQGNSA. The CDR3 is 12 amino acids. Trimming took off 1 base at V and 6 bases at J, with 7 bases between the two ends.